This T cell receptor (beta chain) originates from a study of T cell repertoires in cytomegalovirus infection (dated by TCRdb to the late 2010s). Study-wide context: Because public TCR beta signatures pointed to carriage of CMV infection together with the matching HLA type, the HLA type of each donor mattered for the analysis. What the authors observed across the whole study: In the ex vivo response, HLA-C-restricted CMV-specific TCR beta clonotypes were dominant, and in two of eight donors the single most frequent clonotype came from this HLA-C-restricted group. Cumulative frequency of public TCR beta family members discriminated carriers of CMV infection plus the relevant HLA type in this cohort and an independent roughly 330-donor cohort.

This clonotype was seen a few times. Its antigen is currently not known. Nothing much larger sits one base from this clone, and base qualities are not available. The CDR3 has 17 amino acids, counting the end cysteine and phenylalanine. Here the CDR3 DNA is all that survives: 51 bases in frame from base 1. CDR1 and CDR2 (MNHNS, SASEGT) derive from the germline V gene. Ends trimmed: V by 4 bases, J by 6 bases; bases unmatched to a gene: 13. The instrument was an Illumina HiSeq 1500. TCRdb ran its own pipeline on the public reads, namely fastp trimming at Q25 and MiXCR clone calling, and kept in-frame beta chains. Rows are combined by CDR3 protein, so each entry shows the most common genes and DNA. Across this sample there are approximately 750,000 distinct CDR3 sequences, with less than 40% seen only once. The ten largest clones take up under 3.5% of the sample.

The sequence links TRBV6-1 to TRBJ1-5; the junction holds 9 bases that match TRBD1. This receptor was taken from a human donor in good health (CMV status not recorded). Some clones in this sample may be carry-over from other donors' samples. Sequenced: PBMCs. The bases are TGTGCCAGCAGTGGTGTCCCGGGACAGGGATTAGGTCAGCCCCAGCATTTT. Translated, it reads CASSGVPGQGLGQPQHF.